This T cell receptor beta chain is from a study of T cells in Graves' hyperthyroidism and ophthalmopathy. Notes on the study in general: Most expanded thyroid clonotypes above 0.001 recurred in blood.

Authors of the study amplified TCR beta CDR3 regions from RNA transcripts. A set of HTBI primers served as the primers for a first-round RT-PCR of the TCR CDR3. Using its own MiXCR run on the multiplex PCR reads, TCRdb lists one record per CDR3 protein. The repertoire holds hundreds of thousands of distinct CDR3 sequences, with 15% to 17% as singletons. This CDR3 contains 11 residues. V lost 3 bases and J 8 bases, leaving 5 bases between the germline ends. Looked up from germline, CDR1 is LNHDA and CDR2 is SQIVND (reference sequence). The table lists this clonotype with many counts. The antigen is unknown.

Input material: blood. This chain uses TRBV19 with TRBJ2-1; D remains ambiguous. This receptor was identified in a woman between 18 and 30 years old with Graves' hyperthyroidism that later progressed to Graves' ophthalmopathy. This CDR3 is CASSIAHEQFF. CDR3 sequence (DNA): TGTGCCAGTAGTATCGCTCATGAGCAGTTCTTC.